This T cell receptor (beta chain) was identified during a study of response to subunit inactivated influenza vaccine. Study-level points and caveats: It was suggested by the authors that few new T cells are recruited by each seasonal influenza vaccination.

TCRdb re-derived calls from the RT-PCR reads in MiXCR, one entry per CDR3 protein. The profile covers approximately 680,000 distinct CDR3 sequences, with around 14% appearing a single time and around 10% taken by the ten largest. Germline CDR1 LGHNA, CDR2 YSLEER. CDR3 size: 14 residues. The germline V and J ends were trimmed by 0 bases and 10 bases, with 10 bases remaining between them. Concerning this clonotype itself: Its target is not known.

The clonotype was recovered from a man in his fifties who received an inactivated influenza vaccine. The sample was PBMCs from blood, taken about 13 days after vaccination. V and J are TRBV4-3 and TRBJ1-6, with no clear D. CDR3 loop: CASSQDLSRSPLHF. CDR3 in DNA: TGCGCCAGCAGCCAAGATCTAAGTCGGTCACCCCTCCACTTT.